This T cell receptor (beta chain) was captured by sequencing in a study of T cells in Graves' hyperthyroidism and ophthalmopathy. Study as a whole: The authors collected peripheral blood at initial diagnosis, before any treatment.

Not enrolled were patients with uncontrolled infection, other autoimmune disease, pregnancy or lactation. Diagnoses rested on clinical symptoms, serum thyroxine and TRAb, thyroid ultrasound and orbital computed tomography. TCR beta CDR3 regions were amplified from RNA. The HTBI primer set served for first-round RT-PCR of the TCR CDR3. TCRdb used MiXCR to reprocess the multiplex PCR reads, holding one entry per CDR3 protein. The sample consists of about 520,000 distinct CDR3 sequences, around a quarter of them appearing once. This clonotype was observed many times. As yet, its antigen is unknown. Findings and caveats of the study: Within blood appeared most thyroid clonotypes that had expanded above 0.001.

This receptor was taken from a woman between 25 and 40 years old with Graves' ophthalmopathy. The material sequenced was blood.

In nucleotides, the CDR3 is TGTGCCAGCAGTGATTATCAGGCTTTCTTT. Protein product: CASSDYQAFF. The chain carries TRBV2 and TRBJ1-1; D not certain. Germline CDR1 and CDR2: SNHLY and FYNNEI. Trimming took off 3 bases at V and 11 bases at J, with 7 bases between the two ends. The CDR3 totals 10 residues.